This entry describes one TCR beta chain. Assay used: immunoSEQ multiplex PCR; TCRdb lists only in-frame clones, some missing. This table has some 50,000 clones, 84% appearing once. The data were obtained in a study of blood T cell repertoires in COVID-19. This CDR3 region has 14 residues. From germline, CDR1 is SGDLS and CDR2 YYNGEE. V lost 0 bases and J lost 6, with 13 bases in between. The chain links TRBV9 to TRBJ2-7; tentative D call: TRBD1 (6 bases). This receptor was taken from a human donor in a cohort sampled during active COVID-19. Material: peripheral blood. The CDR3 reads CASSVVSEQGEQYF. The DNA for the CDR3 is TGTGCCAGCAGCGTAGTTAGTGAACAGGGCGAGCAGTACTTC.